This TCR beta chain was retrieved from a study of regulatory T cells in long-lasting Graves disease. Broader study findings: For persistent Graves' patients, TCR diversity was lower than for newly diagnosed ones.

The time point is: newly diagnosed GD, antithyroid drugs for less than 3 months. RNA isolated from PBMCs was used to make the TCR library. Trimming at V came to 5 bases and at J to 3 bases, leaving 2 bases not matched to a gene. Germline V gene data show CDR1 as SGHNT and CDR2 as YENEEA. The CDR3 is made up of 14 amino acids. Libraries of TCR beta came from iRepertoire HTBI primers plus Arm-PCR of CDR3 regions. TCRdb called the multiplex PCR reads again in MiXCR, with one record for every CDR3 protein. Of around 400,000 distinct CDR3 sequences listed, 15% to 18% are singletons. Details on this clonotype: Its specificity is not known.

The source of this sequence is a female donor with Graves disease. The input for sequencing was peripheral blood mononuclear cells (PBMCs), taken at new diagnosis, from a patient treated with antithyroid drugs. The gene calls are TRBV11-3 and TRBJ2-1; TRBD1 agrees at 9 bases. The CDR3 DNA is TGTGCCAGCAGCCTGGACAGGGGCTACAATGAGCAGTTCTTC. This codes for CASSLDRGYNEQFF.